This paragraph reports one T cell receptor (beta chain). This sample is drawn from a study of blood T cell repertoires in COVID-19. Assay: immunoSEQ multiplex PCR; the TCRdb copy retains only in-frame clones and omits some. The sample lists 280,000 or so clones; nearly 90% were seen once. Trimming removed 2 bases at V and 4 bases at J, with 17 bases between. The CDR3 is made up of 15 amino acids. Per the germline V gene, CDR1 is GTSNPN and CDR2 is SVGIG (reference sequence). The sequence was collected from a woman aged 18-29 years with acute COVID-19. Material: PBMCs or T cells enriched from blood (not recorded which). The chain combines TRBV30 with TRBJ1-1, with D possibly TRBD1 on 5 matching bases. The CDR3 region has the DNA TGTGCCTGGAGTCCGCCTCAGGTCGGGGGCACTGAAGCTTTCTTT. This gives the protein CAWSPPQVGGTEAFF.